Shown below are 15 T cell receptor beta chains from a single sample sequenced in a study of blood T cell repertoires in COVID-19. Sequencing was performed with immunoSEQ multiplex PCR; in TCRdb, only in-frame clones are kept and a portion is missing. The sample has about 300,000 clones, around 86% seen once; the top ten hold roughly 1.6%. The sequenced sample consisted of peripheral blood. The receptors come from a woman aged 50 to 65 with acute or convalescent COVID-19.

The chain is built from TRBV27 and TRBJ2-1; 10 nucleotides agree with TRBD2. CDR1 is MNHEY and CDR2 is SMNVEV in the germline V gene (reference sequence). The CDR3 length is 14 residues. With 10 bases clipped from V and 8 bases from J, the junction kept 11 bases outside the gene matches. The CDR3 DNA follows: TGTGCCACCCAGGGCCAGCGGGAGGGCTATGAGCAGTTCTTC. As protein: CATQGQREGYEQFF.

Note on this clone: Other DNA sequences in the same sample also yield this CDR3. The chain is built from TRBV30 and TRBJ1-1, with D uncertain. The V gene lost 5 bases and the J gene lost 5 bases, with 9 bases spanning the gap. The CDR3 loop spans 11 amino acids. Germline V CDR1 and CDR2: GTSNPN, SVGIG (reference sequence). DNA for the CDR3: TGTGCCTGGGCCCGAGGGACTGAAGCTTTCTTT. It translates to CAWARGTEAFF.

The rearrangement links TRBV2 to TRBJ1-4, with 7 bases lining up with TRBD1. V gave up 10 bases and J gave up 5 bases; unmatched junction bases: 10. Germline CDR1 is SNHLY and CDR2 is FYNNEI. The CDR3 contains 14 residues. CDR3 protein: CAMKWDSQNEKLFF. CDR3 nucleotide sequence: TGTGCCATGAAATGGGACAGCCAGAATGAAAAACTGTTTTTT. The entire variable domain, with the rest obtained from reference TRBV2 and TRBJ1-4, is as follows: EPEVTQTPSHQVTQMGQEVILRCVPISNHLYFYWYRQILGQKVEFLVSFYNNEISEKSEIFDDQFSVERPDGSNFTLKIRSTKLEDSAMYFCAMKWDSQNEKLFFGSGTQLSVL.

The chain has TRBV5-1 and TRBJ1-4, with 8 bases that match TRBD1. The CDR3 is 16 amino acids. CDR1 is SGHRS, CDR2 YFSETQ, per germline. Germline trimming cut 3 bases from V and 3 bases from J; bases unmatched to any gene: 7. Written as DNA, the CDR3 is TGCGCCAGCAGCTACGGACAGGGTTTAGCTAATGAAAAACTGTTTTTT. It yields the protein CASSYGQGLANEKLFF. Complete variable domain (other parts from reference TRBV5-1 and TRBJ1-4): KAGVTQTPRYLIKTRGQQVTLSCSPISGHRSVSWYQQTPGQGLQFLFEYFSETQRNKGNFPGRFSGRQFSNSRSEMNVSTLELGDSALYLCASSYGQGLANEKLFFGSGTQLSVL.

The rearrangement links TRBV4-2 to TRBJ1-5, with 9 bases matching TRBD1. V was clipped by 2 bases and J by 0 bases; unmatched bases: 8. Germline values: CDR1 LGHNA, CDR2 YNFKEQ. This CDR3 has 18 amino acids. CDR3 loop: CASSQIGQGRDSNQPQHF. Here the CDR3 DNA reads TGTGCCAGCAGCCAAATAGGACAGGGGAGGGATAGCAATCAGCCCCAGCATTTT.

J is TRBJ2-7 and V is TRBV11-3, with D possibly being TRBD1 (6 bases). The CDR3 length is 14 residues. CDR1 is SGHNT, CDR2 YENEEA, per germline. V was pared by 4 bases and J by 2 bases, with 12 bases between. CDR3 region: CASSSRDIPYEQYF. The CDR3 nucleotides read TGTGCCAGCAGCTCCCGGGACATACCCTACGAGCAGTACTTC.

The chain is built from TRBV7-9 and TRBJ1-3; D remains unclear. The V gene's germline CDR1 is SEHNR and CDR2 FQNEAQ (reference sequence). CDR3 length: 15 residues. Between the trimmed V and J ends, which lost 4 bases and 7 bases, there was a span of 17 bases. The CDR3 bases are TGTGCCAGCAGCTACCTGCCGAGGCAAGAGAACACCATATATTTT. Its translation is CASSYLPRQENTIYF. Full variable domain (missing parts from reference TRBV7-9 and TRBJ1-3): DTGVSQNPRHKITKRGQNVTFRCDPISEHNRLYWYRQTLGQGPEFLTYFQNEAQLEKSRLLSDRFSAERPKGSFSTLEIQRTEQGDSAMYLCASSYLPRQENTIYFGEGSWLTVV.

The table lists this clone with a count of one. The gene calls are TRBV6-4 and TRBJ1-5; the D gene is possibly TRBD1 (5 bases). Trimming shortened V by 0 bases and J by 2 bases, and 11 bases separated the two germline ends. This CDR3 contains 16 residues. Germline-derived CDR1 and CDR2 are MRHNA and SNTAGT. CDR3 region: CASSDSPRDGNQPQHF. CDR3 in DNA: TGTGCCAGCAGTGACTCTCCCAGGGATGGCAATCAGCCCCAGCATTTT.

The rearrangement uses TRBV6-5 and TRBJ2-7; perhaps TRBD2 as D (5 bases). Germline CDR1 reads MNHEY; CDR2 reads SVGAGI. This CDR3 comprises 12 residues. V lost 8 bases to trimming and J lost 3 bases, with 11 bases between them. This CDR3 is CASARAYYEQYF. CDR3 DNA: TGTGCCAGCGCGCGGGCGTACTACGAGCAGTACTTC.

The table lists this clone with a count of one. The gene calls are TRBV5-6 and TRBJ2-7, with a weak D call TRBD2 (6 bases). Looked up from germline, CDR1 is SGHDT and CDR2 is YYEEEE. This CDR3 comprises 14 residues. V lost 4 bases to trimming and J lost 0 bases, with 11 bases between them. The CDR3 nucleotides are TGTGCCAGCAGCCGCGGGATGATCTCCTACGAGCAGTACTTC. Residues: CASSRGMISYEQYF.

The V gene is TRBV28, the J gene TRBJ1-2, with a weak D call TRBD1 (5 bases). Per the germline V gene, CDR1 is MDHEN and CDR2 is SYDVKM. V gave up 3 bases and J gave up 4 bases, with 9 bases separating them. The CDR3 has 13 residues. The DNA of the CDR3 is TGTGCCAGCAGTTTGGGGGGAGGCTATGGCTACACCTTC. Translated, it gives CASSLGGGYGYTF.

The chain links TRBV7-2 to TRBJ2-1, with 8 bases lining up with TRBD2. Looked up from germline, CDR1 is SGHTA and CDR2 is FQGNSA. Trimming at V came to 1 base and at J to 6 bases, leaving 8 bases not matched to a gene. CDR3 length: 16 residues. The CDR3 region has the DNA TGTGCCAGCAGCTTAGGGCCCTTGCTAGCGGGCAATGAGCAGTTCTTC. Encoded protein: CASSLGPLLAGNEQFF.

The DNA for the CDR3 is TGTGCCAGCAGCTTATTGGGCCCTATGAACACTGAAGCTTTCTTT. This gives the protein CASSLLGPMNTEAFF. The chain carries TRBV7-9 and TRBJ1-1; D is unresolved. Germline V gene sequence: CDR1 SEHNR, CDR2 FQNEAQ (reference sequence). This CDR3 comprises 15 residues. Trimming stripped 2 bases from V and 0 bases from J, with 10 bases between. The whole variable domain, filled in from reference TRBV7-9 and TRBJ1-1, reads DTGVSQNPRHKITKRGQNVTFRCDPISEHNRLYWYRQTLGQGPEFLTYFQNEAQLEKSRLLSDRFSAERPKGSFSTLEIQRTEQGDSAMYLCASSLLGPMNTEAFFGQGTRLTVV.

This clone appeared a few times. This sequence joins TRBV6-6 and TRBJ1-1, with D maybe TRBD1 (6 bases). The germline V gene encodes CDR1 MNHNY and CDR2 SVGAGI (reference sequence). V lost 0 bases and J 3 bases, leaving 14 bases between the germline ends. The CDR3 is 16 residues long. In DNA form, the CDR3 reads TGTGCCAGCAGTTACTCAGGGGGGGAAGGGGACACTGAAGCTTTCTTT. It is translated as CASSYSGGEGDTEAFF.

The CDR3 reads CASSVTVTGAAQETQYF. The CDR3 nucleotides are TGCGCCAGCAGCGTGACAGTGACAGGGGCCGCCCAAGAGACCCAGTACTTC. The chain combines TRBV5-1 with TRBJ2-5; 8 nucleotides align to TRBD1. CDR1 is SGHRS and CDR2 is YFSETQ in the germline V gene. The CDR3 length is 17 residues. The J segment lost 1 base and the V segment lost 4 bases, leaving 12 bases of the junction unmatched.